One sample yielded the 25 T cell receptor beta chains listed below, sequenced in a study of identical twins. TCRdb reanalysed the 5' RACE reads using MiXCR and keeps one entry per CDR3 protein. This table has 200,000 to 300,000 distinct CDR3 sequences, over 9.5% appearing once. The sequencing sample was made of memory T cells sorted from blood. The receptor set was obtained from a man aged 45 to 65 in good health.

The chain employs TRBV19 and TRBJ2-1; D uncertain. Trimming stripped 3 bases from V and 5 bases from J, with 8 bases between. This CDR3 region has 13 residues. Looked up from germline, CDR1 is LNHDA and CDR2 is SQIVND (reference sequence). The CDR3 sequence: CASSIVLDNEQFF. The CDR3 nucleotides read TGTGCCAGTAGTATTGTTCTAGACAATGAGCAGTTCTTC.

This clonotype came up many times. V is TRBV12-3 or TRBV12-4 and J is TRBJ2-3; D possibly uses TRBD1 or TRBD2 (6 bases each). V lost 4 bases, J lost 1 base, and 18 bases lay in between. This CDR3 is built from 17 residues. The CDR3 sequence: CASSSGWGASGTDTQYF. The CDR3, as DNA: TGTGCCAGCAGTTCGGGGTGGGGGGCGTCGGGCACAGATACGCAGTATTTT.

This clonotype was seen a single time. The chain joins TRBV10-3 to TRBJ2-7; tentative D call: TRBD2 (5 bases). From germline, CDR1 is ENHRY and CDR2 SYGVKD. V dropped 6 bases and J dropped 7 bases, with 13 bases sitting between them. The CDR3 sequence is 12 residues long. In DNA, the CDR3 is TGTGCCATCAGGAAAACCGAGGGTGAGCAGTACTTC. Translated: CAIRKTEGEQYF.

This clonotype has a count of ten or more. The gene calls are TRBV20-1 and TRBJ2-2; no reliable D call. The CDR3 has 14 residues. V lost 3 bases and J 0 bases, leaving 8 bases between the germline ends. Per germline, CDR1 DFQATT and CDR2 SNEGSKA (reference sequence). CDR3 sequence: CSARDPANTGELFF. In nucleotides, the CDR3 is TGCAGTGCTAGGGACCCCGCGAACACCGGGGAGCTGTTTTTT.

The chain couples TRBV7-9 to TRBJ2-2, with D perhaps being TRBD1 or TRBD2 (6 bases each). In germline, CDR1 is SEHNR, CDR2 FQNEAQ (reference sequence). V was pared by 2 bases and J by 6 bases, with 19 bases between. There are 17 residues in the CDR3. The chain's CDR3 is CASSLSGGLSGAGELFF. CDR3 coding DNA: TGTGCCAGCAGCTTATCCGGGGGCCTCTCGGGGGCCGGGGAGCTGTTTTTT.

The chain joins TRBV5-1 to TRBJ2-1, with D perhaps matching TRBD2 (5 bases). CDR1 and CDR2 (germline): SGHRS, YFSETQ. With 7 bases removed from V and 0 bases from J, the gap between germline ends came to 14 bases. The length of the CDR3 is 15 residues. CDR3 in DNA: TGCGCCAGCGGCCCAACTGGGAGCTCCTACAATGAGCAGTTCTTC. This sequence encodes CASGPTGSSYNEQFF.

This clonotype showed up many times. This chain uses TRBV6-5 with TRBJ2-6; 8 positions agree with TRBD1. CDR3 length: 17 amino acids. The ends lost 0 bases at V and 1 base at J; junction bases unmatched: 2. Germline values: CDR1 MNHEY, CDR2 SVGAGI. DNA for the CDR3: TGTGCCAGCAGTTACTCTAGGACAGGGTCTGGGGCCAACGTCCTGACTTTC. It specifies CASSYSRTGSGANVLTF.

This clonotype occurred a few times. The rearrangement links TRBV28 to TRBJ1-5; TRBD1 matches 8 bases. The V gene end was trimmed by 6 bases and the J gene end by 7 bases; junction bases not matched to a gene: 5. The germline V gene has CDR1 MDHEN and CDR2 SYDVKM. This CDR3 contains 13 residues. CDR3 sequence reads: CASRDRGRQPQHF. CDR3 sequence (DNA): TGTGCCAGCAGAGACAGGGGAAGGCAGCCCCAGCATTTT.

This clonotype turned up a few times. The rearrangement joins TRBV28 to TRBJ1-2, with a tentative D call TRBD1 (6 bases). The ends were cut back, 6 bases at V and 8 bases at J, with 28 bases in the middle. In germline, CDR1 is MDHEN, CDR2 SYDVKM. The CDR3 is made up of 17 amino acids. CDR3 in amino acids: CASSANIAGGVFGGYTF. The CDR3 coding sequence is TGTGCCAGCAGCGCTAATATTGCGGGGGGCGTATTTGGGGGCTACACCTTC.

This clonotype was counted many times. The V call is TRBV5-1, the J call TRBJ2-1; 13 positions match TRBD2. Germline values: CDR1 SGHRS, CDR2 YFSETQ. The CDR3 is 16 amino acids. Unmatched junction bases numbered 2, after V lost 5 bases and J lost 0 bases. The DNA of the CDR3 is TGCGCCAGCAGGTGGACTAGCGGGAGCTCCTACAATGAGCAGTTCTTC. Encoded protein: CASRWTSGSSYNEQFF.

In its sample, this clonotype was seen many times. This chain uses TRBV6-1 with TRBJ1-5; tentative D call: TRBD1 (6 bases). There are 15 residues in the CDR3. CDR1 and CDR2 from the germline V gene are MNHNS and SASEGT. Trimming pared 6 bases from V and 2 bases from J, leaving 14 bases between. The CDR3 loop is CASSRGARGNQPQHF. CDR3 bases: TGTGCCAGCAGCAGGGGTGCAAGGGGCAATCAGCCCCAGCATTTT.

About this clonotype itself: The junction departs from the called germline gene at one end, perhaps through a read error. V usage is TRBV14 and J usage is TRBJ2-2; D may be TRBD2 (5 bases). CDR1 is SGHDN, CDR2 FVKESK, per germline. There are 15 residues in the CDR3. The CDR3 loop reads CASSHSPGYTGELVF. The CDR3 DNA sequence: TGTGCCAGCAGCCATTCTCCGGGATACACCGGGGAGCTGGTTTTT. The full variable domain, in which reference TRBV14 and TRBJ2-2 provide the parts outside the CDR3, is EAGVTQFPSHSVIEKGQTVTLRCDPISGHDNLYWYRRVMGKEIKFLLHFVKESKQDESGMPNNRFLAERTGGTYSTLKVQPAELEDSGVYFCASSHSPGYTGELVFGEGSRLTVL.

This clonotype was found many times. The CDR3 bases are TGTGCCAGCAGCTTAACCACAGGGGCGTACGCTGAAGCTTTCTTT. It specifies CASSLTTGAYAEAFF. The chain carries TRBV7-9 and TRBJ1-1; 7 bases fit TRBD1. With 2 bases clipped from V and 6 bases from J, the junction kept 9 bases outside the gene matches. Looked up from germline, CDR1 is SEHNR and CDR2 is FQNEAQ (reference sequence). There are 15 residues in the CDR3.

This clonotype has only a few counts. The chain links TRBV29-1 to TRBJ1-4; D is ambiguous. CDR3 length equals 10 residues. The germline gives CDR1 SQVTM, CDR2 ANQGSEA. V lost 7 bases to trimming and J lost 12 bases, with 12 bases between them. Written as DNA, the CDR3 is TGCAGCGCTGGATGGGAGGAACTGTTTTTT. Translated: CSAGWEELFF. Combining the CDR3 with reference TRBV29-1 and TRBJ1-4 gives the whole variable domain SAVISQKPSRDICQRGTSLTIQCQVDSQVTMMFWYRQQPGQSLTLIATANQGSEATYESGFVIDKFPISRPNLTFSTLTVSNMSPEDSSIYLCSAGWEELFFGSGTQLSVL.

This clonotype was counted between two and nine times. The rearrangement links TRBV20-1 to TRBJ2-5, with D possibly matching TRBD1 (5 bases). The germline gives CDR1 DFQATT, CDR2 SNEGSKA (reference sequence). The V and J ends lost 0 bases and 0 bases respectively, with 11 bases between them. The CDR3 loop spans 15 amino acids. DNA for the CDR3: TGCAGTGCTAGAGAGGATAAGGGGCACCAAGAGACCCAGTACTTC. Translating gives CSAREDKGHQETQYF.

This clonotype was counted a few times. The gene calls are TRBV6-2 or TRBV6-3 and TRBJ2-1; unclear D gene. Germline CDR1 MNHEY, CDR2 SVGEGT. The CDR3 sequence is 13 residues long. Deletions cut 3 bases from V and 15 bases from J, with 18 bases between. The CDR3 DNA sequence: TGTGCCAGCAGTTATGCCGAGATATCCGAGAGGTTCTTC. Translation: CASSYAEISERFF.

There are many counts of this clonotype. V gene TRBV4-3 combines with J gene TRBJ2-1, with TRBD2 matching 7 bases. Germline CDR1 LGHNA, CDR2 YSLEER. The V gene end was trimmed by 0 bases and the J gene end by 2 bases; junction bases not matched to a gene: 7. The CDR3 length is 17 residues. The CDR3 sequence is CASSQDLASGAYNEQFF. For the CDR3, the DNA is TGCGCCAGCAGCCAAGATTTGGCCAGCGGGGCCTACAATGAGCAGTTCTTC.

This clonotype was seen ten or more times. The CDR3: CAWSPGSIYEQYF. In DNA, the CDR3 is TGTGCCTGGAGTCCCGGGAGCATCTACGAGCAGTACTTC. V is TRBV30 and J is TRBJ2-7, with D perhaps matching TRBD2 (6 bases). Per the germline V gene, CDR1 is GTSNPN and CDR2 is SVGIG (reference sequence). The CDR3 runs to 13 residues. Trimming stripped 2 bases from V and 3 bases from J, with 11 bases between.

V and J are TRBV6-6 and TRBJ2-7; possibly TRBD2 for D (6 bases). V lost 6 bases and J 6 bases, leaving 12 bases between the germline ends. The germline CDR1 and CDR2 sequences are MNHNY and SVGAGI (reference sequence). CDR3 size: 12 residues. The CDR3 loop is CASREGPIEQYF. CDR3 in DNA: TGTGCCAGCAGGGAGGGCCCCATCGAGCAGTACTTC.

The rearrangement joins TRBV15 to TRBJ1-1; TRBD1 is a possible D gene (6 bases). CDR3 size: 14 residues. The V gene's germline CDR1 is LNHNV and CDR2 YYDKDF (reference sequence). V was pared by 3 bases and J by 5 bases, with 13 bases between. The CDR3 nucleotides are TGTGCCACCAGCAGCATCAGGGGTGGAACTGAAGCTTTCTTT. This sequence encodes CATSSIRGGTEAFF.

The table lists this clonotype with many counts. The rearrangement joins TRBV5-1 to TRBJ2-1, with 7 nucleotides matching TRBD1. CDR1 is SGHRS and CDR2 is YFSETQ in the germline V gene. V lost 1 base, J lost 9 bases, and 4 bases stayed unmatched. The CDR3 totals 13 residues. The CDR3 spells CASSLPQGTEQFF. The CDR3 region has the DNA TGCGCCAGCAGCTTGCCACAGGGGACTGAGCAGTTCTTC.

The rearrangement joins TRBV7-9 to TRBJ2-1; no firm D call. The germline V gene encodes CDR1 SEHNR and CDR2 FQNEAQ (reference sequence). V was clipped by 5 bases and J by 10 bases, with 9 bases between them. The CDR3 has 11 amino acids. CDR3 coding DNA: TGTGCCAGCAGCCCATCCGCAGAGCAGTTCTTC. This sequence encodes CASSPSAEQFF.

In this sample, this clonotype turned up many times. This CDR3 reads CASSPYMGTEAFF. CDR3 sequence (DNA): TGTGCCAGCAGCCCTTACATGGGCACTGAAGCTTTCTTT. J is TRBJ1-1 and V is TRBV5-5; unclear D gene. There are 13 residues in the CDR3. Germline values: CDR1 SGHKS, CDR2 YYEKEE (reference sequence). Trimming shortened V by 4 bases and J by 4 bases, and 11 bases separated the two germline ends.

V and J are TRBV28 and TRBJ2-1; D possibly corresponds to TRBD2 (5 bases). The germline gives CDR1 MDHEN, CDR2 SYDVKM. With 3 bases removed from V and 0 bases from J, the gap between germline ends came to 12 bases. The CDR3 spans 16 residues. CDR3 DNA sequence: TGTGCCAGCAGTTTCGTGCTAGCTCCCTCCTACAATGAGCAGTTCTTC. Translation: CASSFVLAPSYNEQFF.

The gene calls are TRBV24-1 and TRBJ2-2; D is perhaps TRBD1 (6 bases). This CDR3 is 17 amino acids long. Germline CDR1 and CDR2: KGHDR and SFDVKD. The V end was cut by 4 bases, the J end by 6 bases, with 20 bases between. CDR3 DNA: TGTGCCACCAGTGAAGGACAGTCCAATCGGGGCGCCGGGGAGCTGTTTTTT. Amino acids: CATSEGQSNRGAGELFF.